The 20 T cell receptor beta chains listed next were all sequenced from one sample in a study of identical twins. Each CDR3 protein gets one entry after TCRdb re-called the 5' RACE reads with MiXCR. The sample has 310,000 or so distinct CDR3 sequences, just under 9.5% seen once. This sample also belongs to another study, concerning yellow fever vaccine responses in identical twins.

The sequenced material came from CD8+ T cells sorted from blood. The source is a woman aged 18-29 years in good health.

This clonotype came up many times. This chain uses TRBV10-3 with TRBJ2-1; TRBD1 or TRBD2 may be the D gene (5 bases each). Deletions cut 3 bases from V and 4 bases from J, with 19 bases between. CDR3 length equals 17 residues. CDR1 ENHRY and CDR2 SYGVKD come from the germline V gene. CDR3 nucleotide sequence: TGTGCCATCAGTGACCGGGACGGAACGATTCGGTACAATGAGCAGTTCTTC. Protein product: CAISDRDGTIRYNEQFF.

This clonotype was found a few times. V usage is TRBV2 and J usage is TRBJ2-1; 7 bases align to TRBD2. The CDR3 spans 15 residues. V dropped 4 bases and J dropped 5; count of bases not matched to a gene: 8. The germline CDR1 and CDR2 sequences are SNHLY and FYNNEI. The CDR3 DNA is TGTGCCAGCAGTGGGGAGGGTTTGGTCAACAATGAGCAGTTCTTC. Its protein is CASSGEGLVNNEQFF.

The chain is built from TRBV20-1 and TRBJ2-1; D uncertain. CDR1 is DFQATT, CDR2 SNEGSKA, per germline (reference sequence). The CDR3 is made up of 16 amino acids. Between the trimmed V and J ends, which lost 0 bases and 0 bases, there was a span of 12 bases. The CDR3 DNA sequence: TGCAGTGCTAGAGATCTGTGGGTCAGCTCCTACAATGAGCAGTTCTTC. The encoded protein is CSARDLWVSSYNEQFF.

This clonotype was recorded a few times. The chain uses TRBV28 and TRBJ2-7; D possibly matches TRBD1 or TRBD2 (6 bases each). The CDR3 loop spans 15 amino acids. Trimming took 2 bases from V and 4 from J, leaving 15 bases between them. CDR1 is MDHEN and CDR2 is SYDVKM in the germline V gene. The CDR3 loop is CASSLRGEPKYEQYF. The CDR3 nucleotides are TGTGCCAGCAGTTTAAGGGGGGAACCGAAATACGAGCAGTACTTC.

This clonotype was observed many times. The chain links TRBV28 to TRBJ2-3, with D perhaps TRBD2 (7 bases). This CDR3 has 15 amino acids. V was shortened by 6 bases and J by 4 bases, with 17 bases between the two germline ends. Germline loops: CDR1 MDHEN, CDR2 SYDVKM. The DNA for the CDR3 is TGTGCCAGCAGATACCCGGGGGGCGGGTCAGATACGCAGTATTTT. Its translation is CASRYPGGGSDTQYF.

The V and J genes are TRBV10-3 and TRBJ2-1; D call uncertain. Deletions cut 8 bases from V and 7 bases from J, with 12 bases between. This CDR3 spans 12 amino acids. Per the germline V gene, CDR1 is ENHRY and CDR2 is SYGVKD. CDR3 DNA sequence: TGTGCCATCGTCGGACGCACGAATGAGCAGTTCTTC. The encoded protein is CAIVGRTNEQFF.

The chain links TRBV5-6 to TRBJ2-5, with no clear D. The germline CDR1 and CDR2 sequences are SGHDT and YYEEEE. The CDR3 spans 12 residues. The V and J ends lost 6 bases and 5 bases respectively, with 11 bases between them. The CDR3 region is CASNTAWETQYF. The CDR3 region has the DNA TGTGCCAGCAACACCGCATGGGAGACCCAGTACTTC. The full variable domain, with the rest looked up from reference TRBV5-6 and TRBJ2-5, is DAGVTQSPTHLIKTRGQQVTLRCSPKSGHDTVSWYQQALGQGPQFIFQYYEEEERQRGNFPDRFSGHQFPNYSSELNVNALLLGDSALYLCASNTAWETQYFGPGTRLLVL.

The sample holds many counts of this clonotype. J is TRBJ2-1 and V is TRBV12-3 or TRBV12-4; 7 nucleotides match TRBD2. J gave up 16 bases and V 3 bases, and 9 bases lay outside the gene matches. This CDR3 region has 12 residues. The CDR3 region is CASSFIAGDYFF. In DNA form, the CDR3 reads TGTGCCAGCAGTTTCATCGCGGGGGACTATTTCTTC.

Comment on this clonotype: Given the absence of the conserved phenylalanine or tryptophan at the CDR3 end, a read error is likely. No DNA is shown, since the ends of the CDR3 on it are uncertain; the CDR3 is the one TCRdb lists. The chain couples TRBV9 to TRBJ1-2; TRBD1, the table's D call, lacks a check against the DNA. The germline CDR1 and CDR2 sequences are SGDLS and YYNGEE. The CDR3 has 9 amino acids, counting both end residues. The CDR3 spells CASSPEGQL.

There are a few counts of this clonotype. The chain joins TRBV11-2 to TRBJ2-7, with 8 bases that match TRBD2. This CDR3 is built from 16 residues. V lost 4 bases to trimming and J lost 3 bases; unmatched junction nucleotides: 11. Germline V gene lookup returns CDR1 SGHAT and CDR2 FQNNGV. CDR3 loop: CASSSGTAGALYEQYF. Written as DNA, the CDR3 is TGTGCCAGCAGCTCTGGTACAGCGGGGGCCCTCTACGAGCAGTACTTC. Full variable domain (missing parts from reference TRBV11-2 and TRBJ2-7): EAGVAQSPRYKIIEKRQSVAFWCNPISGHATLYWYQQILGQGPKLLIQFQNNGVVDDSQLPKDRFSAERLKGVDSTLKIQPAKLEDSAVYLCASSSGTAGALYEQYFGPGTRLTVT.

Written as DNA, the CDR3 is TGCAGCGGGGGCAGGGCAGGGAACTACAATGAGCAGTTCTTC. This encodes CSGGRAGNYNEQFF. The rearrangement links TRBV29-1 to TRBJ2-1; D might be TRBD1 (5 bases). The CDR3 consists of 14 residues. Trimming removed 7 bases at V and 3 bases at J, with 16 bases between. Germline CDR1 SQVTM, CDR2 ANQGSEA.

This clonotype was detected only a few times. DNA for the CDR3: TGCGCCAGCAGCCAAGCATACTATGTCGACGAGCAGTACTTC. As protein: CASSQAYYVDEQYF. The V gene is TRBV4-3, the J gene TRBJ2-7, with D unclear. This CDR3 is built from 14 residues. V gave up 1 base and J gave up 5 bases, with 12 bases separating them. The germline V gene has CDR1 LGHNA and CDR2 YSLEER.

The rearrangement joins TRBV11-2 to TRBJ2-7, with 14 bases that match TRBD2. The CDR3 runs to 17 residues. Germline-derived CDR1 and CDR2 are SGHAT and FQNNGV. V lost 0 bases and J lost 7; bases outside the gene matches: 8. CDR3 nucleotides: TGTGCCAGCAGCTTAGACGTGGGGGGACTAGCGGGGGAGGAGCAGTACTTC. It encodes CASSLDVGGLAGEEQYF.

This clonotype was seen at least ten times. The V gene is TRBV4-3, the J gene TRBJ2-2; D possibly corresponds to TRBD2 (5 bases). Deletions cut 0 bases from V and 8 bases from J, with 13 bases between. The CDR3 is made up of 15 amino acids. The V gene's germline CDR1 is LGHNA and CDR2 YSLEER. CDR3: CASSQEPGSAGELFF. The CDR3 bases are TGCGCCAGCAGCCAAGAACCGGGGTCGGCTGGGGAGCTGTTTTTT.

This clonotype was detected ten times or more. CDR3: CSVDVVGENTEAFF. CDR3 bases: TGCAGCGTTGATGTTGTAGGGGAGAACACTGAAGCTTTCTTT. The V call is TRBV29-1, the J call TRBJ1-1; D is perhaps TRBD1 (5 bases). V was pared by 3 bases and J by 1 base, with 12 bases between. CDR1 and CDR2 from the germline V gene are SQVTM and ANQGSEA. This CDR3 has 14 amino acids.

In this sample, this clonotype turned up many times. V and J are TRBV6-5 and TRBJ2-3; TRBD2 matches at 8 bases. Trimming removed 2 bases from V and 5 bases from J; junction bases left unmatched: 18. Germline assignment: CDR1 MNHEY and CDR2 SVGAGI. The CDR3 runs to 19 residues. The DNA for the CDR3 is TGTGCCAGCAGTTACATGGCGGTATCTAGCGGGCTGGGGGGAGATACGCAGTATTTT. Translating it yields CASSYMAVSSGLGGDTQYF.

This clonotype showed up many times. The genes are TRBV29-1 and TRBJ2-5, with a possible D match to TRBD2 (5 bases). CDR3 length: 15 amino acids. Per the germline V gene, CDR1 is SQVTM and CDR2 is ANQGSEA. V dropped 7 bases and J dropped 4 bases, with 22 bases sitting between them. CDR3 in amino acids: CSAEPGKGYLETQYF. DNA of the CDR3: TGCAGCGCGGAGCCCGGGAAGGGATATTTAGAGACCCAGTACTTC.

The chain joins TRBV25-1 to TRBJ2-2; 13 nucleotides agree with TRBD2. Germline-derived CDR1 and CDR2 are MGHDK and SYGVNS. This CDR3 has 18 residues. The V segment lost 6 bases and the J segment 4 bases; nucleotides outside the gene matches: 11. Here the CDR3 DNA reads TGTGCCAGCAGGCCCCAACTAGCGGGAGGGCCTGTCACCGGGGAGCTGTTTTTT. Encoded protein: CASRPQLAGGPVTGELFF.

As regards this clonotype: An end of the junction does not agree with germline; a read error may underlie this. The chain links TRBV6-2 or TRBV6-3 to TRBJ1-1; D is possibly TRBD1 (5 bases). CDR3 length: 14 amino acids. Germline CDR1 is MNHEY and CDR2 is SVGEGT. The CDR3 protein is CARSYTGRGTEAFF. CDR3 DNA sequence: TGTGCCAGAAGTTACACCGGGAGGGGCACTGAAGCTTTCTTT.

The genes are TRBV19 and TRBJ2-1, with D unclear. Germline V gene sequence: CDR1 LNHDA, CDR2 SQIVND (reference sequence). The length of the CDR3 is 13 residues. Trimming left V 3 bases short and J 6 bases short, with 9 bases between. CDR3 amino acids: CASSITHFNEQFF. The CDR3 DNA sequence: TGTGCCAGTAGTATTACCCATTTCAATGAGCAGTTCTTC.